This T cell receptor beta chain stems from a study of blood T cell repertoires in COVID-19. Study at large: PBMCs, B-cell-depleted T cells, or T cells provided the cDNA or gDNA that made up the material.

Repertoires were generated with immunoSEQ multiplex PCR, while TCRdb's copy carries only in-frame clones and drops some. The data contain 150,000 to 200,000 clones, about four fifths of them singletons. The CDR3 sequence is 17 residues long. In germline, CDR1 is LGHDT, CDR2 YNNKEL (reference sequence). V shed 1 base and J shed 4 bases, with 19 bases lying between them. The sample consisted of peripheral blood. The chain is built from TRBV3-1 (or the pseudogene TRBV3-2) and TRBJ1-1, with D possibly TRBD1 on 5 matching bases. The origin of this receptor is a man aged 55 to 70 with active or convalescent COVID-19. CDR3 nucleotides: TGTGCCAGCAGCCAAGCCCACCTCCACAGGTCACCCACTGAAGCTTTCTTT. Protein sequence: CASSQAHLHRSPTEAFF.